The rows below give T cell receptor beta chains drawn from one sample of a study of cytomegalovirus exposure and HLA in healthy donors. Sequenced by immunoSEQ multiplex PCR; TCRdb stores in-frame clones only, minus some. There are approximately 150,000 clones in the sample; approximately 84% occur only once, and 4% to 6% lies in the top ten. The sequencing sample was made of PBMCs. The receptors originated from a girl between 10 and 17 years old in good health and CMV-seropositive. CDR3s include the opening cysteine and the closing phenylalanine or tryptophan. A D gene is named only where the DNA matches it firmly. Not all rows give a size; the values are once, few, many and, for expanded clones, a class.

j_call,d_call,clone_size,v_call,cdr3_nt,cdr3_aa
TRBJ2-3,NA,few,TRBV7-3,TGTGCCAGCAGCTTAGCTGGGGAGGCAGATACGCAGTATTTT,CASSLAGEADTQYF
TRBJ2-5,NA,NA,TRBV7-6,TGTGCCAGCAGCTTAGAACACGGGACCAGGGGTAAGCAGTACTTC,CASSLEHGTRGKQYF
TRBJ2-7,TRBD1,once,TRBV19,TGTGCCAGTAGTATCGGGACAGGAATCCAGACCTTC,CASSIGTGIQTF
TRBJ1-2,NA,NA,TRBV9,TGTGCCAGCAGCGCGCTAGGGACAACTAACTATGGCTACACCTTC,CASSALGTTNYGYTF
TRBJ1-2,NA,NA,TRBV19,TGTGCCAGTAGTATGGGCAGGGTGGATGGCTACACCTTC,CASSMGRVDGYTF
TRBJ1-2,NA,few,TRBV14,TGTGCCAGCAGCCAAGTTACGGGGTCCAACTATGGCTACACCTTC,CASSQVTGSNYGYTF
TRBJ1-2,NA,NA,TRBV10-3,TGTGCCATCAGTGACCAGGGTAGAGCTAACTATGGCTACACCTTC,CAISDQGRANYGYTF
TRBJ1-1,TRBD1,NA,TRBV5-1,TGCGCCAGCAGCTTGGTTCAGGGGGGATGGGACACTGAAGCTTTCTTT,CASSLVQGGWDTEAFF
TRBJ1-1,NA,NA,TRBV6-6,TGTGCCAGCAGTAAACAGGGTTCGGACACTGAAGCTTTCTTT,CASSKQGSDTEAFF
TRBJ1-5,TRBD1,once,TRBV2,TGTGCCAGCAGTGCCGCGAGGGGGCCAAGGAATCAGCCCCAGCATTTT,CASSAARGPRNQPQHF
TRBJ2-3,NA,NA,TRBV27,TGTGCCAGCAGCAGGGGAGATACGCAGTATTTT,CASSRGDTQYF
TRBJ1-2,NA,NA,TRBV7-9,TGTGCCAGCAGCTCCAGCTGGGGAGCTAACTATGGCTACACCTTC,CASSSSWGANYGYTF
TRBJ1-1,TRBD1,NA,TRBV12-5,TGTGCTAGTGGTTTGGTACGAACAGGGGGCGTCTACACTGAAGCTTTCTTT,CASGLVRTGGVYTEAFF
TRBJ1-1,NA,NA,TRBV5-4,TGTGCCAGCAGCCAGGACAGAGAGAACACTGAAGCTTTCTTT,CASSQDRENTEAFF
TRBJ2-3,TRBD2,NA,TRBV7-6,TGTGCCAGCAGCTCTACCGGGACTAGCGGGGCGAGCACAGATACGCAGTATTTT,CASSSTGTSGASTDTQYF
TRBJ2-2,NA,NA,TRBV7-9,TGTGCCAGCAGCTTGGTCCGGGTGGGGAACACCGGGGAGCTGTTTTTT,CASSLVRVGNTGELFF
TRBJ2-1,TRBD2,NA,TRBV4-1,TGCGCCAGCAGCCCCCCCTACGAGGGGAGGGTTATAGTGGACTACAATGAGCAGTTCTTC,CASSPPYEGRVIVDYNEQFF
TRBJ1-1,NA,NA,TRBV10-3,TGTGCCATCCGCCCTACAGGACGGAACACTGAAGCTTTCTTT,CAIRPTGRNTEAFF
TRBJ1-2,TRBD1,NA,TRBV27,TGTGCCAGCAGTTTACTGGGACAGGGCGGCTACACCTTC,CASSLLGQGGYTF
TRBJ2-7,NA,NA,TRBV7-8,TGTGCCAGCAGCTTAGCGGGGGCTGCCTACGAGCAGTACTTC,CASSLAGAAYEQYF